This entry describes one TCR beta chain. Its target is not known. Other DNA sequences from this sample encode an identical CDR3 as well. This sample is drawn from a study of cytomegalovirus exposure and HLA in healthy donors. General study points: Three chains linked to CMV were shown in vitro to be specific for CMV antigens. Later findings reportedly placed an Asian-associated ancestry cluster below the approximately 670-donor mean for N-insertions. Researchers reported in a later analysis that a missense DCLRE1C variant was tied to TCR beta V- and J-gene trimming.

The CDR3 spans 14 residues. Germline values: CDR1 LGHNA, CDR2 YNFKEQ. Between the trimmed V and J ends, which lost 4 bases and 13 bases, there was a span of 20 bases. Researchers ran the PCR with 60 Vbeta and 13 Jbeta primers. In the original workflow: A later analysis tallied approximately 78 million unique TCR beta chains, around 11 million of them shared. The table came from immunoSEQ multiplex PCR; TCRdb's copy has only in-frame clones and leaves some out. The DNA was the basis for D and trimming; V, J and clone size are from that table. This sample's table has around 53,000 clones. The TCR sequence derives from a man younger than 35 in good health and CMV-seropositive. Sequencing was performed on PBMCs. V and J are TRBV4-2 and TRBJ2-1, with D perhaps TRBD2 (6 bases). The CDR3, as DNA: TGTGCCAGCAGCCTCCAACCCCGGGACTCTTCTCAGTTCTTC. Translating gives CASSLQPRDSSQFF.